This entry describes one T cell receptor (beta chain). Its antigen specificity is not known. A clone one base away is much larger, so this may be a read error. This sample is drawn from a study of read filtering for tumor transcriptome and immune sequencing (dated by TCRdb to the early 2020s). Broadly, across the study: The cohort had around 16 male and approximately 14 female patients with a mean age of about 71 years, ranging from 47 to 80. By revised international staging, 8 patients were R-ISS I, approximately 15 were R-ISS II and 7 were R-ISS III. Whole-transcriptome libraries were prepared with the TruSeq RNA Access Library Prep Kit after DNase treatment. Per sample, about 4.05 to 10.27 million TCR-region mapped reads were obtained with IR-seq, compared with only about 80 to 1,400 with RNA-seq. The study compared TCR repertoires from targeted immune repertoire sequencing and bulk whole-transcriptome sequencing run on the same bone marrow samples. A main aim was a read-filtering strategy for immune repertoire data, specifically whether clonotypes supported by a single read should be removed. What the study reported, not specific to this receptor: Single-read clonotypes made up approximately 79% of clonotypes but only around 4% of total reads in IR-seq, compared with 65% to 75% of clonotypes and roughly 40% of reads in RNA-seq. Clonotypes were captured by IR-seq at much higher depth and more reliably than by RNA-seq, and smaller IR-seq throughput was sufficient for identification of most shared clonotypes. The correlation between IR-seq and RNA-seq shared clonotype proportions rose when single-read clonotypes were removed. Rather than purified T cells, the sorted CD138-negative fraction was a mixed bone marrow immune population.

CDR1 and CDR2 were assigned from the germline V gene as SQVTM and ANQGSEA. Spanning cysteine to phenylalanine, the CDR3 consists of 11 amino acids. The read is trimmed to its CDR3 DNA, 33 bases read in frame from base 1. TCR libraries were constructed from 400 to 500 ng RNA using the Immunoverse kit, and molecular barcoded adaptors covering alpha/delta and beta/gamma chains were employed. TCR library preparation used the same RNA that went into transcriptome sequencing. TCR libraries were sequenced on an Illumina HiSeq 4000 with 2 x 150 cycles. As for how the authors treated the data: With MiXCR, TCR reads were aligned to human V, D, J and C references and assembled into CDR3 clonotypes, with quality filtering and error correction included. The tcR package in R was used for analysis of clonotype counts and gene usage diversity. Raw mapping reads were checked after the RNA-seq reads had been mapped by STAR aligner version 2.5.3a onto the human GRCh37 genome. To test the effect of sequencing depth on detected clonotypes, IR-seq fastq files were randomly downsampled using Seqtk 1.3. Using fastp at Q25 and MiXCR, TCRdb reprocessed the public reads and kept productive beta chains. Rows with a matching CDR3 protein are joined into one entry that keeps the most common DNA and genes. What appears here as the V and J calls and clone size reflects TCRdb's work, not the paper's. The sample table records roughly 41,000 distinct CDR3 sequences; around 13% of these occur just once. The ten largest clones add up to more than 35% of the sample.

Bone marrow was sampled from every patient at the time of active disease. Bone marrow mononuclear cells were isolated by Ficoll-Hypaque density gradient centrifugation. CD138-negative cells were obtained by negative selection after labeling with CD138 magnetic microbeads on a MACS separator, removing myeloma plasma cells. Purity of the isolated cells was checked by flow cytometry on an Attune NxT using CD138 antibodies. TRIzol reagent was used to extract total RNA, which was then quantified with a NanoDrop spectrophotometer. Paired RNA-seq and IR-seq were performed on the CD138-negative bone marrow sample of each patient.

What was sequenced was a population of CD138-negative cells sorted from bone marrow. The cell subset or site label corresponds to: bone marrow mononuclear cells depleted of CD138+ plasma/myeloma cells by negative magnetic selection. This chain joins TRBV29-1 to TRBJ2-7; the D gene remains uncertain. The receptor was isolated from a donor aged 40 or over with multiple myeloma. The CDR3 region has the sequence CSVYGAYELYF. The DNA sequence is as follows: TGCAGCGTTTACGGAGCCTACGAGCTGTACTTC.